The 31 T cell receptor beta chains below all came from one sample that was sequenced in a study of blood T cell repertoires in COVID-19. The assay was immunoSEQ multiplex PCR, and TCRdb's table has in-frame clones only and misses some. The sample lists under 130,000 clones; around 66% were seen once. The material sequenced was peripheral blood. The receptors come from a man at least 80 years old with acute or convalescent COVID-19.

The rearrangement links TRBV19 to TRBJ1-5; the D is unclear. This CDR3 is 14 amino acids long. The V end lost 7 bases, the J end lost 0 bases, and 10 bases lay between the germline ends. The germline gives CDR1 LNHDA, CDR2 SQIVND (reference sequence). The CDR3 reads CASKPGYSNQPQHF. The CDR3 nucleotides are TGTGCCAGTAAGCCAGGCTATAGCAATCAGCCCCAGCATTTT.

The chain recombines TRBV18 with TRBJ1-4; no firm D call. Trimming left V 1 base short and J 12 bases short, with 15 bases between. From germline, CDR1 is KGHSH and CDR2 LQKENI. This CDR3 is built from 14 residues. In DNA form, the CDR3 reads TGTGCCAGCTCACCACAGGCTAGCAGGCTTGAACTGTTTTTT. Translated, it gives CASSPQASRLELFF.

The chain joins TRBV28 to TRBJ1-4, with a weak D call TRBD1 (5 bases). V gave up 6 bases and J gave up 4 bases, with 6 bases separating them. The germline V gene encodes CDR1 MDHEN and CDR2 SYDVKM. This CDR3 region has 12 residues. The CDR3 region is CASRRGNEKLFF. As DNA, the CDR3 is TGTGCCAGCAGAAGGGGTAATGAAAAACTGTTTTTT.

The chain uses TRBV6-5 and TRBJ2-7; the match to TRBD2 covers 14 bases. Losses at the gene ends were 4 bases for V and 11 bases for J; bases not matched to a gene: 4. CDR3 length: 13 amino acids. Germline assignment: CDR1 MNHEY and CDR2 SVGAGI. Here the CDR3 reads CASSSGTSGGKYF. Written as DNA, the CDR3 is TGTGCCAGCAGTTCCGGGACTAGCGGGGGAAAGTACTTC.

This clone occurred a few times. The V gene is TRBV28, the J gene TRBJ2-7; tentatively, D is TRBD2 (6 bases). CDR3 size: 13 residues. Germline values: CDR1 MDHEN, CDR2 SYDVKM. Trimming shortened V by 3 bases and J by 4 bases, and 10 bases separated the two germline ends. As DNA, the CDR3 is TGTGCCAGCAGTTTGGGGAGGAAATACGAGCAGTACTTC. The encoded protein is CASSLGRKYEQYF. The full variable domain, completed using reference TRBV28 and TRBJ2-7, is DVKVTQSSRYLVKRTGEKVFLECVQDMDHENMFWYRQDPGLGLRLIYFSYDVKMKEKGDIPEGYSVSREKKERFSLILESASTNQTSMYLCASSLGRKYEQYFGPGTRLTVT.

J is TRBJ1-5 and V is TRBV19; the match to TRBD1 covers 7 bases. The CDR3 is made up of 16 amino acids. The germline V gene has CDR1 LNHDA and CDR2 SQIVND (reference sequence). The V segment lost 4 bases and the J segment 5 bases; nucleotides outside the gene matches: 11. The CDR3 protein is CASSTAWTGYYQPQHF. The CDR3 DNA sequence: TGTGCCAGTAGTACCGCCTGGACAGGATATTATCAGCCCCAGCATTTT.

The rearrangement joins TRBV27 to TRBJ2-7; 9 bases align to TRBD2. The CDR3 contains 14 residues. The junction had 7 bases not matched to a gene; V was cut back by 8 bases and J by 2 bases. The germline V gene encodes CDR1 MNHEY and CDR2 SMNVEV (reference sequence). CDR3 region: CASRRLAATYEQYF. The CDR3 DNA is TGTGCCAGCCGGAGACTAGCGGCGACCTACGAGCAGTACTTC.

The table lists this clone with a few counts. The V call is TRBV3-1 (or the pseudogene TRBV3-2), the J call TRBJ1-6; D gene unclear. Germline assignment: CDR1 LGHDT and CDR2 YNNKEL (reference sequence). The CDR3 extends over 15 amino acids. V was pared by 1 base and J by 7 bases, with 11 bases between. In DNA, the CDR3 is TGTGCCAGCAGCCAAGGGAGCCGAGAAAATTCACCCCTCCACTTT. Translated: CASSQGSRENSPLHF.

The chain links TRBV5-1 to TRBJ2-1; 7 bases are shared with TRBD2. The CDR3 has 15 amino acids. Germline V gives CDR1 SGHRS, CDR2 YFSETQ. V gave up 1 base and J gave up 6 bases; unmatched junction bases: 7. The CDR3 coding sequence is TGCGCCAGCAGCTTGTGGATTGGGACTACCAATGAGCAGTTCTTC. Its protein product is CASSLWIGTTNEQFF.

This chain joins TRBV5-8 and TRBJ1-4, with 8 bases that match TRBD1. This CDR3 is built from 16 residues. J gave up 4 bases and V 0 bases, and 5 bases lay outside the gene matches. The V gene's germline CDR1 is SGHTS and CDR2 YDEGEE. CDR3 residues: CASSLVGTGGNEKLFF. CDR3 nucleotide sequence: TGTGCCAGCAGCTTGGTGGGCACAGGGGGTAATGAAAAACTGTTTTTT. Full variable domain (remainder filled in from reference TRBV5-8 and TRBJ1-4): EAGVTQSPTHLIKTRGQQATLRCSPISGHTSVYWYQQALGLGLQFLLWYDEGEERNRGNFPPRFSGRQFPNYSSELNVNALELEDSALYLCASSLVGTGGNEKLFFGSGTQLSVL.

The rearrangement joins TRBV2 to TRBJ2-7; 14 bases line up with TRBD2. The ends lost 4 bases at V and 4 bases at J; junction bases unmatched: 3. Germline CDR1 reads SNHLY; CDR2 reads FYNNEI. This CDR3 has 15 residues. The CDR3 reads CASSAGLAGAYEQYF. The CDR3 coding sequence is TGTGCCAGCAGTGCGGGACTAGCGGGAGCGTACGAGCAGTACTTC.

The V gene is TRBV18, the J gene TRBJ1-3, with 7 bases that match TRBD1. CDR1 is KGHSH and CDR2 is LQKENI in the germline V gene. V lost 3 bases, J lost 1 base, and 6 bases stayed unmatched. The length of the CDR3 is 16 residues. As DNA, the CDR3 is TGTGCCAGCTCACCTCAAACGACAGGGTCTGGAAACACCATATATTTT. Its translation: CASSPQTTGSGNTIYF. The variable domain in full, completed from reference TRBV18 and TRBJ1-3, reads NAGVMQNPRHLVRRRGQEARLRCSPMKGHSHVYWYRQLPEEGLKFMVYLQKENIIDESGMPKERFSAEFPKEGPSILRIQQVVRGDSAAYFCASSPQTTGSGNTIYFGEGSWLTVV.

This clone has only a few counts. The rearrangement uses TRBV10-1 and TRBJ2-1; D is unclear. The CDR3 is 12 residues long. V was trimmed by 4 bases and J by 10 bases, leaving 11 bases between them. Per germline, CDR1 WNHNN and CDR2 SYGVQD (reference sequence). The CDR3 coding sequence is TGCGCCAGCAGTGGGGCTACTTACGAGCAGTTCTTC. It is translated as CASSGATYEQFF.

J is TRBJ1-4 and V is TRBV9; TRBD1 agrees at 7 bases. The CDR3 contains 15 residues. The V segment lost 3 bases and the J segment 7 bases; nucleotides outside the gene matches: 9. CDR1 and CDR2 from the germline V gene are SGDLS and YYNGEE. CDR3 sequence: CASSASGGTSEKLFF. The CDR3 DNA follows: TGTGCCAGCAGCGCTTCAGGGGGAACGAGTGAAAAACTGTTTTTT.

The genes are TRBV11-1 and TRBJ1-2, with TRBD1 as a possible D gene (6 bases). The CDR3 loop spans 14 amino acids. The germline gives CDR1 SGHAT, CDR2 FQDESV (reference sequence). Trimming took off 6 bases at V and 1 base at J, with 12 bases between the two ends. CDR3 residues: CASRPAGDNYGYTF. CDR3 DNA: TGTGCCAGCAGACCGGCAGGGGATAACTATGGCTACACCTTC.

This clone showed up just a few times. The chain recombines TRBV27 with TRBJ1-5; 7 nucleotides agree with TRBD1. The germline V gene has CDR1 MNHEY and CDR2 SMNVEV (reference sequence). CDR3 size: 17 residues. V was clipped by 1 base and J by 0 bases; unmatched bases: 6. In DNA, the CDR3 is TGTGCCAGCAGTTTATACGGGACAGCTTATAGCAATCAGCCCCAGCATTTT. It codes for CASSLYGTAYSNQPQHF.

V usage is TRBV12-5 and J usage is TRBJ2-2; D is possibly TRBD2 (6 bases). Trimming left V 7 bases short and J 3 bases short, with 15 bases between. Germline-derived CDR1 and CDR2 are LGHNT and FRNRAP. This CDR3 contains 15 residues. In DNA form, the CDR3 reads TGTGCTAGTGCGCCGACTAGGGGTTACACCGGGGAGCTGTTTTTT. Amino acid sequence: CASAPTRGYTGELFF.

This clone was recorded many times. V gene TRBV30 combines with J gene TRBJ2-7; TRBD1 agrees at 9 bases. This CDR3 comprises 14 residues. CDR1 and CDR2 (germline): GTSNPN, SVGIG (reference sequence). V was pared by 4 bases and J by 5 bases, with 9 bases of the junction left unmatched. CDR3 sequence (DNA): TGTGCCTGGACAGCCGGGACAGGGAGACACGAGCAGTACTTC. Translating it yields CAWTAGTGRHEQYF.

The chain is built from TRBV20-1 and TRBJ2-3; tentatively, D is TRBD2 (5 bases). Germline values: CDR1 DFQATT, CDR2 SNEGSKA (reference sequence). Trimming removed 3 bases from V and 2 bases from J, with 9 bases in between. The length of the CDR3 is 13 residues. CDR3 DNA sequence: TGCAGTGCTAGTGGGAGTGCCACAGATACGCAGTATTTT. Protein product: CSASGSATDTQYF.

This clone appeared many times. The CDR3 DNA reads TGTGCCAGCAGCTGGACAGGGGGCGCCGACGAGCAGTACTTC. As protein: CASSWTGGADEQYF. The V gene is TRBV6-5, the J gene TRBJ2-7, with TRBD1 identical over 11 bases. Trimming at V came to 6 bases and at J to 5 bases, leaving 6 bases not matched to a gene. CDR3 length equals 14 residues. In germline, CDR1 is MNHEY, CDR2 SVGAGI.

The rearrangement links TRBV28 to TRBJ1-1; 8 nucleotides match TRBD1. Trimming at V came to 4 bases and at J to 2 bases, leaving 9 bases not matched to a gene. From germline, CDR1 is MDHEN and CDR2 SYDVKM. The CDR3 runs 16 residues. The CDR3 DNA reads TGTGCCAGCAGTTGGACAGGGAGACCTCTTAACACTGAAGCTTTCTTT. Protein product: CASSWTGRPLNTEAFF.

The J gene is TRBJ2-1, the V gene TRBV5-6, with 7 bases that match TRBD1. CDR1 and CDR2 (germline): SGHDT, YYEEEE. This CDR3 is 17 amino acids long. The ends lost 1 base at V and 0 bases at J; junction bases unmatched: 7. The CDR3 loop reads CASSLFSGGISYNEQFF. The CDR3 DNA is TGTGCCAGCAGCTTGTTTTCAGGGGGAATCTCCTACAATGAGCAGTTCTTC.

The chain is built from TRBV28 and TRBJ2-6; D is unclear. The germline V and J ends were trimmed by 6 bases and 2 bases, with 8 bases remaining between them. Germline assignment: CDR1 MDHEN and CDR2 SYDVKM. The length of the CDR3 is 14 residues. CDR3 sequence: CASRPGPGANVLTF. The CDR3 DNA follows: TGTGCCAGCAGGCCAGGTCCTGGGGCCAACGTCCTGACTTTC.

This clone has a handful of counts. This chain uses TRBV12-3 or TRBV12-4 with TRBJ1-3, with D uncertain. V gave up 4 bases and J gave up 6 bases, with 4 bases separating them. The CDR3 runs 11 residues. The CDR3 protein is CASSYLNTIYF. CDR3 nucleotide sequence: TGTGCCAGCAGTTACTTAAACACCATATATTTT.

This clone was detected once. The chain couples TRBV19 to TRBJ1-5; 8 bases map to TRBD1. Germline assignment: CDR1 LNHDA and CDR2 SQIVND (reference sequence). With 6 bases clipped from V and 2 bases from J, the junction kept 3 bases outside the gene matches. This CDR3 is 14 amino acids long. CDR3 in DNA: TGTGCCAGTAGGGAGACAGGGGGCAATCAGCCCCAGCATTTT. Its translation is CASRETGGNQPQHF.

A few counts support this clone. This rearrangement joins TRBV29-1 to TRBJ1-1; possible D gene TRBD1, 5 bases. V shed 5 bases and J shed 1 base, with 11 bases lying between them. The CDR3 is 13 amino acids. CDR1 is SQVTM and CDR2 is ANQGSEA in the germline V gene. The CDR3 reads CSVLRGTNTEAFF. In DNA, the CDR3 is TGCAGCGTTCTGCGGGGGACGAACACTGAAGCTTTCTTT.

The chain uses TRBV7-9 and TRBJ2-1; D perhaps matches TRBD2 (6 bases). The CDR3 has 14 amino acids. Germline V gene data show CDR1 as SEHNR and CDR2 as FQNEAQ (reference sequence). The V and J ends lost 3 bases and 9 bases respectively, with 15 bases between them. CDR3 in amino acids: CASSFRDSPGEQFF. As DNA, the CDR3 is TGTGCCAGCAGCTTCCGGGACTCCCCCGGTGAGCAGTTCTTC. Supplemented by reference TRBV7-9 and TRBJ2-1, the full variable domain reads DTGVSQNPRHKITKRGQNVTFRCDPISEHNRLYWYRQTLGQGPEFLTYFQNEAQLEKSRLLSDRFSAERPKGSFSTLEIQRTEQGDSAMYLCASSFRDSPGEQFFGPGTRLTVL.

The chain carries TRBV5-1 and TRBJ2-2; TRBD1 matches 9 bases. The CDR3 extends over 14 amino acids. In germline, CDR1 is SGHRS, CDR2 YFSETQ. J was trimmed by 6 bases and V by 5 bases; bases with no gene match: 5. The CDR3 sequence: CASSGQGIPGELFF. The CDR3 nucleotides read TGCGCCAGCAGTGGACAGGGGATCCCCGGGGAGCTGTTTTTT.

The rearrangement joins TRBV7-8 to TRBJ2-3; 16 bases fit TRBD2. Germline-derived CDR1 and CDR2 are SGHVS and FQNEAQ. With 11 bases clipped from V and 0 bases from J, the junction kept 5 bases outside the gene matches. This CDR3 has 16 amino acids. For the CDR3, the DNA is TGTGCCTTGGGACTAGCGGGAGGGATTAGCACAGATACGCAGTATTTT. It codes for CALGLAGGISTDTQYF.

The chain carries TRBV6-6 and TRBJ1-2; D is undetermined. V lost 8 bases and J 6 bases, leaving 7 bases between the germline ends. The CDR3 runs 10 residues. Germline V gives CDR1 MNHNY, CDR2 SVGAGI (reference sequence). DNA of the CDR3: TGTGCCAGCCTAGGAGATGGCTACACCTTC. Encoded protein: CASLGDGYTF.

V and J are TRBV18 and TRBJ1-3; D is perhaps TRBD1 (6 bases). The V gene lost 5 bases and the J gene lost 3 bases, with 11 bases spanning the gap. CDR1 and CDR2 from the germline V gene are KGHSH and LQKENI. The CDR3 extends over 14 amino acids. The DNA for the CDR3 is TGTGCCAGCTCAACAGGGACGGATGGAAACACCATATATTTT. It translates to CASSTGTDGNTIYF. The full variable domain, completed using reference TRBV18 and TRBJ1-3, is NAGVMQNPRHLVRRRGQEARLRCSPMKGHSHVYWYRQLPEEGLKFMVYLQKENIIDESGMPKERFSAEFPKEGPSILRIQQVVRGDSAAYFCASSTGTDGNTIYFGEGSWLTVV.